Following are 28 T cell receptor beta chains from one sample sequenced in a study of Ad26.COV2.S vaccination and SARS-CoV-2 variants. Treatment of the sample: roughly 19 received Ad26.COV2.S at low or high dose, single or two shots; about 5 received placebo; per-sample allocation not given. It was on day 63 after the first vaccine or placebo injection that samples were taken. Generated by immunoSEQ multiplex PCR, the TCRdb table keeps only in-frame clones and is missing some. Here the sample spans about 350,000 clones, 70% to 90% being singletons. The source material was peripheral blood, sampled in a trial of Ad26.COV2.S vaccine versus placebo. Receptors were obtained from a person aged 18 to 59 who received the Ad26.COV2.S COVID-19 vaccine or a placebo.

The chain has TRBV6-2 or TRBV6-3 and TRBJ1-6; TRBD1 is a possible D gene (5 bases). This CDR3 region has 17 residues. The V gene lost 0 bases and the J gene lost 8 bases, with 17 bases spanning the gap. Germline values: CDR1 MNHEY, CDR2 SVGEGT. This CDR3 reads CASSYSKGPSQHSPLHF. CDR3 nucleotides: TGTGCCAGCAGTTACTCGAAGGGGCCGAGTCAGCATTCACCCCTCCACTTT.

J is TRBJ2-7 and V is TRBV6-5, with a possible D match to TRBD1 (6 bases). V lost 6 bases and J 6 bases, leaving 15 bases between the germline ends. Per germline, CDR1 MNHEY and CDR2 SVGAGI. This CDR3 comprises 13 residues. CDR3 amino acids: CASRGGQSVEQYF. CDR3 coding DNA: TGTGCCAGCAGAGGAGGACAGTCGGTCGAGCAGTACTTC.

The chain links TRBV30 to TRBJ1-1, with D possibly being TRBD1 (6 bases). V was shortened by 5 bases and J by 0 bases, with 13 bases between the two germline ends. This CDR3 is built from 14 residues. Looked up from germline, CDR1 is GTSNPN and CDR2 is SVGIG (reference sequence). This CDR3 reads CAWFKGGVNTEAFF. CDR3 bases: TGTGCCTGGTTCAAAGGGGGGGTGAACACTGAAGCTTTCTTT.

The rearrangement links TRBV11-2 to TRBJ2-3, with D tentatively TRBD1 (5 bases). Trimming stripped 1 base from V and 0 bases from J, with 14 bases between. Germline V gives CDR1 SGHAT, CDR2 FQNNGV. This CDR3 is built from 17 residues. CDR3 loop: CASSLVSRATSTDTQYF. CDR3 bases: TGTGCCAGCAGCTTAGTCAGCAGGGCAACTAGCACAGATACGCAGTATTTT.

The V and J genes are TRBV19 and TRBJ2-7; D is ambiguous. Trimming took 6 bases from V and 0 from J, leaving 12 bases between them. CDR1 and CDR2 from the germline V gene are LNHDA and SQIVND (reference sequence). The CDR3 totals 14 residues. In DNA, the CDR3 is TGTGCCAGTAGAATGGCCGGCGTCTCCTACGAGCAGTACTTC. Amino acids: CASRMAGVSYEQYF.

The chain is built from TRBV5-5 and TRBJ2-2; D is possibly TRBD1 (5 bases). Germline V gene data show CDR1 as SGHKS and CDR2 as YYEKEE (reference sequence). The CDR3 has 16 amino acids. Trimming shortened V by 0 bases and J by 3 bases, and 12 bases separated the two germline ends. CDR3 DNA: TGTGCCAGCAGCTTGGCCCTGGGGCGCGACACCGGGGAGCTGTTTTTT. Translated: CASSLALGRDTGELFF.

About this clone: One end of the junction does not line up with germline, which may come from a read error. The V and J genes are TRBV3-1 (or the pseudogene TRBV3-2) and TRBJ1-3, with D unclear. The germline CDR1 and CDR2 sequences are LGHDT and YNNKEL (reference sequence). The CDR3 runs 17 residues. The CDR3, as DNA: TGTGCCAGCAGCCAATTTTTGTCAGATTTCTCTGGAAGCACCATATATTTT. Protein: CASSQFLSDFSGSTIYF.

This CDR3 reads CASSASGRSGTGELFF. The CDR3 DNA follows: TGTGCCAGCAGCGCCAGCGGGAGGTCTGGCACCGGGGAGCTGTTTTTT. The chain is built from TRBV9 and TRBJ2-2, with 9 bases matching TRBD2. From germline, CDR1 is SGDLS and CDR2 YYNGEE. CDR3 length equals 16 residues. J lost 4 bases, V lost 3 bases, and 7 bases had no gene match.

The rearrangement links TRBV9 to TRBJ1-2; no firm D call. V shed 0 bases and J shed 7 bases, with 13 bases lying between them. Germline V CDR1 and CDR2: SGDLS, YYNGEE. The CDR3 is 14 residues long. CDR3 nucleotide sequence: TGTGCCAGCAGCGTAGCCTATCTGAGTGGTGGCTACACCTTC. Residues: CASSVAYLSGGYTF.

The chain recombines TRBV7-2 with TRBJ1-2, with 9 nucleotides matching TRBD1. This CDR3 has 15 amino acids. The V segment lost 4 bases and the J segment 4 bases; nucleotides outside the gene matches: 7. Germline lookup yields CDR1 SGHTA and CDR2 FQGNSA. The CDR3 here is CASSSTGGGGYGYTF. CDR3 bases: TGTGCCAGCAGCTCCACAGGGGGCGGCGGCTATGGCTACACCTTC.

This chain connects TRBV7-9 to TRBJ2-1; the D call may be TRBD1 or TRBD2 (5 bases each). The CDR3 totals 12 residues. Germline V gives CDR1 SEHNR, CDR2 FQNEAQ (reference sequence). V shed 8 bases and J shed 9 bases, with 14 bases lying between them. CDR3 protein: CASEGPMGEQFF. The CDR3 DNA sequence: TGTGCCAGCGAGGGGCCCATGGGTGAGCAGTTCTTC. The whole variable domain, filled in from reference TRBV7-9 and TRBJ2-1, reads DTGVSQNPRHKITKRGQNVTFRCDPISEHNRLYWYRQTLGQGPEFLTYFQNEAQLEKSRLLSDRFSAERPKGSFSTLEIQRTEQGDSAMYLCASEGPMGEQFFGPGTRLTVL.

The rearrangement uses TRBV12-3 or TRBV12-4 and TRBJ1-5, with D unresolved. V was cut by 3 bases and J by 4 bases, with 7 bases left in between. This CDR3 has 13 residues. DNA of the CDR3: TGTGCCAGCAGTTTCGGGATAAATCAGCCCCAGCATTTT. Protein product: CASSFGINQPQHF.

This clone has just one count. This chain links TRBV19 with TRBJ1-2, with a tentative D call TRBD1 (6 bases). The germline V and J ends were trimmed by 3 bases and 8 bases, with 13 bases remaining between them. Germline-derived CDR1 and CDR2 are LNHDA and SQIVND (reference sequence). CDR3 length equals 13 residues. In nucleotides, the CDR3 is TGTGCCAGTAGTATTCAGGGGCAGCCAGGCTACACCTTC. Encoded protein: CASSIQGQPGYTF. Based on the CDR3 plus reference TRBV19 and TRBJ1-2, the full variable domain is DGGITQSPKYLFRKEGQNVTLSCEQNLNHDAMYWYRQDPGQGLRLIYYSQIVNDFQKGDIAEGYSVSREKKESFPLTVTSAQKNPTAFYLCASSIQGQPGYTFGSGTRLTVV.

A single count supports this clone. Here the CDR3 reads CASRFGTAGNTIYF. The CDR3 coding sequence is TGCGCCAGCAGATTTGGGACGGCTGGAAACACCATATATTTT. The rearrangement links TRBV10-2 to TRBJ1-3, with D possibly TRBD1 on 5 matching bases. V was cut by 6 bases and J by 2 bases, with 11 bases left in between. The germline gives CDR1 WSHSY, CDR2 SAAADI. The CDR3 runs 14 residues.

V and J are TRBV6-2 or TRBV6-3 and TRBJ2-1; 8 positions match TRBD2. The length of the CDR3 is 17 residues. V gave up 0 bases and J gave up 5 bases; unmatched junction bases: 9. The germline V gene encodes CDR1 MNHEY and CDR2 SVGEGT. CDR3 sequence reads: CASSYSKRAGVNNEQFF. DNA of the CDR3: TGTGCCAGCAGTTACTCGAAGAGAGCGGGAGTGAACAATGAGCAGTTCTTC.

The rearrangement joins TRBV10-3 to TRBJ1-1; D gene unclear. CDR1 is ENHRY, CDR2 SYGVKD, per germline. V dropped 0 bases and J dropped 1 base, with 9 bases sitting between them. CDR3 length: 15 amino acids. For the CDR3, the DNA is TGTGCCATCAGTGAGTCCGCCCGAGCGAACACTGAAGCTTTCTTT. Its protein is CAISESARANTEAFF.

V gene TRBV5-1 combines with J gene TRBJ2-7, with D maybe TRBD2 (5 bases). Trimming removed 4 bases at V and 3 bases at J, with 11 bases between. CDR3 length equals 13 residues. CDR1 is SGHRS, CDR2 YFSETQ, per germline. As DNA, the CDR3 is TGCGCCAGCAGCGAAGAGGGTTACTACGAGCAGTACTTC. This gives the protein CASSEEGYYEQYF.

The rearrangement links TRBV14 to TRBJ1-1; a weak D match, TRBD1 (6 bases). There are 15 residues in the CDR3. V lost 3 bases to trimming and J lost 1 base, with 12 bases between them. Per germline, CDR1 SGHDN and CDR2 FVKESK. The CDR3 sequence is CASSHRQGKNTEAFF. CDR3 nucleotide sequence: TGTGCCAGCAGCCACAGGCAGGGGAAGAACACTGAAGCTTTCTTT.

CDR3 coding DNA: TGTGCCAGCAGTTACGAGCGGGACGACATGAACACTGAAGCTTTCTTT. It is translated as CASSYERDDMNTEAFF. The chain employs TRBV6-2 or TRBV6-3 and TRBJ1-1, with D possibly being TRBD1 (5 bases). The V end was cut by 2 bases, the J end by 0 bases, with 13 bases between. Germline values: CDR1 MNHEY, CDR2 SVGEGT. The length of the CDR3 is 16 residues.

This chain joins TRBV20-1 and TRBJ1-6, with 8 bases aligning to TRBD1. Germline V CDR1 and CDR2: DFQATT, SNEGSKA (reference sequence). The CDR3 extends over 13 amino acids. Losses at the gene ends were 3 bases for V and 7 bases for J; bases not matched to a gene: 2. The DNA for the CDR3 is TGCAGTGCTAGTGGGACAGGCAATTCACCCCTCCACTTT. It specifies CSASGTGNSPLHF.

The CDR3 region has the DNA TGTGCCAGCAGCGTAGCAGGGACTACTTCCTTTGAGCAGTTCTTC. Its protein is CASSVAGTTSFEQFF. The rearrangement uses TRBV9 and TRBJ2-1; 7 nucleotides align to TRBD2. CDR1 is SGDLS, CDR2 YYNGEE, per germline. This CDR3 has 15 residues. With V trimmed by 0 bases and J by 9 bases, 9 bases remained unmatched.

This clone was counted once. This chain uses TRBV2 with TRBJ2-3; D might be TRBD2 (6 bases). Trimming removed 8 bases from V and 2 bases from J, with 14 bases in between. Looked up from germline, CDR1 is SNHLY and CDR2 is FYNNEI. The CDR3 has 14 residues. The CDR3 sequence: CASGGTASTDTQYF. CDR3 nucleotides: TGTGCCAGCGGCGGGACGGCTTCCACAGATACGCAGTATTTT.

CDR3 protein: CASSKYMVGRGLEKLFF. CDR3 sequence (DNA): TGTGCCAGCAGCAAATACATGGTCGGCAGGGGGCTGGAAAAACTGTTTTTT. The rearrangement joins TRBV7-8 to TRBJ1-4; 8 bases agree with TRBD1. There are 17 residues in the CDR3. Looked up from germline, CDR1 is SGHVS and CDR2 is FQNEAQ. Trimming took 5 bases from V and 8 from J; bases not matched to a gene: 16. Drawing the rest from reference TRBV7-8 and TRBJ1-4, the complete variable domain is GAGVSQSPRYKVAKRGQDVALRCDPISGHVSLFWYQQALGQGPEFLTYFQNEAQLDKSGLPSDRFFAERPEGSVSTLKIQRTQQEDSAVYLCASSKYMVGRGLEKLFFGSGTQLSVL.

The rearrangement uses TRBV27 and TRBJ1-4; D perhaps matches TRBD1 (6 bases). Trimming removed 6 bases from V and 6 bases from J, with 17 bases in between. Per the germline V gene, CDR1 is MNHEY and CDR2 is SMNVEV (reference sequence). The length of the CDR3 is 15 residues. Here the CDR3 reads CASRRREGGHEKLFF. The CDR3 DNA reads as TGTGCCAGCAGACGAAGGGAGGGGGGGCATGAAAAACTGTTTTTT.

The chain couples TRBV2 to TRBJ2-3; a weak D match, TRBD2 (6 bases). The CDR3 extends over 16 amino acids. From germline, CDR1 is SNHLY and CDR2 FYNNEI. The V end was cut by 8 bases, the J end by 0 bases, with 18 bases between. This CDR3 is CASRSLRGASTDTQYF. CDR3 sequence (DNA): TGTGCCAGCCGTTCGTTGCGGGGTGCTAGCACAGATACGCAGTATTTT. The variable domain in full, completed from reference TRBV2 and TRBJ2-3, reads EPEVTQTPSHQVTQMGQEVILRCVPISNHLYFYWYRQILGQKVEFLVSFYNNEISEKSEIFDDQFSVERPDGSNFTLKIRSTKLEDSAMYFCASRSLRGASTDTQYFGPGTRLTVL.

This clone came up a few times. The rearrangement links TRBV7-9 to TRBJ2-7; possibly TRBD1 for D (5 bases). CDR3 length: 15 residues. The V end lost 1 base, the J end lost 2 bases, and 12 bases lay between the germline ends. The germline V gene has CDR1 SEHNR and CDR2 FQNEAQ (reference sequence). DNA of the CDR3: TGTGCCAGCAGCTTAGGTGCGGCAGGGACCTACGAGCAGTACTTC. Amino acids: CASSLGAAGTYEQYF. The full variable domain, in which reference TRBV7-9 and TRBJ2-7 provide the parts outside the CDR3, is DTGVSQNPRHKITKRGQNVTFRCDPISEHNRLYWYRQTLGQGPEFLTYFQNEAQLEKSRLLSDRFSAERPKGSFSTLEIQRTEQGDSAMYLCASSLGAAGTYEQYFGPGTRLTVT.

V and J are TRBV19 and TRBJ2-2, with D unresolved. The CDR3 has 14 residues. V gave up 4 bases and J gave up 1 base, with 7 bases separating them. Germline loops: CDR1 LNHDA, CDR2 SQIVND (reference sequence). The CDR3 protein is CASSRTWNTGELFF. In DNA, the CDR3 is TGTGCCAGTAGTAGAACGTGGAACACCGGGGAGCTGTTTTTT. Looking up the rest from reference TRBV19 and TRBJ2-2 gives the full variable domain: DGGITQSPKYLFRKEGQNVTLSCEQNLNHDAMYWYRQDPGQGLRLIYYSQIVNDFQKGDIAEGYSVSREKKESFPLTVTSAQKNPTAFYLCASSRTWNTGELFFGEGSRLTVL.

The chain uses TRBV10-3 and TRBJ2-7; no reliable D call. Trimming removed 0 bases at V and 3 bases at J, with 9 bases between. Germline loops: CDR1 ENHRY, CDR2 SYGVKD. The CDR3 extends over 14 amino acids. CDR3: CAISESPDHYEQYF. In DNA form, the CDR3 reads TGTGCCATCAGTGAGTCCCCCGACCACTACGAGCAGTACTTC.